This T cell receptor beta chain was sequenced for a study of high-grade serous ovarian cancer treatment subgroups. Study background: Samples averaged 14,192 reads and approximately 7,000 unique TCR beta rearrangements.

Using immunoSEQ multiplex PCR, the repertoire was profiled, and TCRdb retains in-frame clones only, with some absent. Seen here are more than 35,000 clones, around three quarters observed once, and the top ten hold about 3%. The tumor samples were collected prior to definitive surgery or chemotherapy. Study findings and constraints: Without spatial data, bulk sequencing limits insight into HGSC tumor diversity. Different patients shared almost no repertoire; same-patient tumors shared about 0.11 to 0.79. Higher neoantigen levels went with greater TCR clonal relatedness.

This clone was counted between two and nine times. Its antigen is unknown. V was pared by 4 bases and J by 6 bases, with 13 bases between. The length of the CDR3 is 13 residues. From germline, CDR1 is SGHRS and CDR2 YFSETQ. The chain carries TRBV5-1 and TRBJ1-1, with a weak D call TRBD1 (5 bases). This clonotype originated in a human donor with high-grade serous ovarian cancer. The sequenced sample consisted of tumor tissue. The CDR3 is CASSPSGRPEAFF. The CDR3 DNA reads as TGCGCCAGCAGCCCATCAGGGCGGCCTGAAGCTTTCTTT.